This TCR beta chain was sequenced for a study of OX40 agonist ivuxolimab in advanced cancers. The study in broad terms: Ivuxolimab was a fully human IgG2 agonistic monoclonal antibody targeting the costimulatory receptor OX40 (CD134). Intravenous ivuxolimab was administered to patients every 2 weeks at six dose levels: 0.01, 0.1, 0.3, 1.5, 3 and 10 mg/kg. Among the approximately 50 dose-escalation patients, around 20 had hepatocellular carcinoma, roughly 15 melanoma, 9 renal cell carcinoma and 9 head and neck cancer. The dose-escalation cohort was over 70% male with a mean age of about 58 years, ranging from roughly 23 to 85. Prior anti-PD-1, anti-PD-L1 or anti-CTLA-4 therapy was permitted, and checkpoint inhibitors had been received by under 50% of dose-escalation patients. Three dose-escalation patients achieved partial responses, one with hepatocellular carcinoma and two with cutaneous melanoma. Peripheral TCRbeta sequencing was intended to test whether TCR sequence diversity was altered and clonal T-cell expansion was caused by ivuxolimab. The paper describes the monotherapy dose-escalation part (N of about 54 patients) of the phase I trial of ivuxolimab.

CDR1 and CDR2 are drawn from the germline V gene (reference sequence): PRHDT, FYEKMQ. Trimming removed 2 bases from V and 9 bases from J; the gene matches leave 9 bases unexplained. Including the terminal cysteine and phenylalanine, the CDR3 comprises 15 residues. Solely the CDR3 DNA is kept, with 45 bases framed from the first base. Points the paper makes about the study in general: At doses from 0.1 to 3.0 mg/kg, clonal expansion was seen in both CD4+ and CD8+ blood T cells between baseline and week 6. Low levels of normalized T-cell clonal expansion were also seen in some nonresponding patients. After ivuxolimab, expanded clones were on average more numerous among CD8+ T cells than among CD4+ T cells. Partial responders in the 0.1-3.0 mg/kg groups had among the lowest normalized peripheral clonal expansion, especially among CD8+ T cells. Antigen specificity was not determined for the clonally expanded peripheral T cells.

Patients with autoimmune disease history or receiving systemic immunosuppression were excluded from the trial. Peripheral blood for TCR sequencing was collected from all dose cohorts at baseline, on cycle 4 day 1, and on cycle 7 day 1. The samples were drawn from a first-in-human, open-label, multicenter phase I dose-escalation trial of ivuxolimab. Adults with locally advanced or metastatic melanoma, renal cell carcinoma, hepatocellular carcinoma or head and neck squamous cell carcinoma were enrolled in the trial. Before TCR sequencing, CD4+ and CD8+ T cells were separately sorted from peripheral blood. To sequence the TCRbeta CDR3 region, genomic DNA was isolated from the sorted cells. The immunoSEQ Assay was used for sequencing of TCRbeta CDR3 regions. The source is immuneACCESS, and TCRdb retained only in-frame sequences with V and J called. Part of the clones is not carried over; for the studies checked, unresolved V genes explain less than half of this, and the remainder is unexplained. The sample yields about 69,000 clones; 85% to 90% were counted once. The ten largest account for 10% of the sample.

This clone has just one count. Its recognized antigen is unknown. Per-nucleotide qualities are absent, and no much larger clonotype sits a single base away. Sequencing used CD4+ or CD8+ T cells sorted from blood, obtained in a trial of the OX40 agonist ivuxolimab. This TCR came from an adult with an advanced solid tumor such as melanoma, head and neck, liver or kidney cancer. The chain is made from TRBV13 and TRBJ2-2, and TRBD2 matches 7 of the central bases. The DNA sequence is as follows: TGTGCCAGCAGCTTAAGCGCGGGAGATTTCCGGGAGCTGTTTTTT. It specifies CASSLSAGDFRELFF.